This TCR beta chain came from a study of blood T cell repertoires in COVID-19. In the study overall: Sites across the United States, Italy and Spain contributed samples from acute and convalescent COVID-19. The cDNA or gDNA used as material had been derived from T cells, B-cell-depleted T cells, or PBMCs.

V dropped 3 bases and J dropped 4; count of bases not matched to a gene: 7. Germline V gene lookup returns CDR1 DFQATT and CDR2 SNEGSKA (reference sequence). The CDR3 has 14 residues. As processed by the authors: Reference gene primer amplification gave nucleated cell count estimates. TCRdb's copy holds only in-frame clones and misses some; the assay was immunoSEQ multiplex PCR. The V and J calls and the clone size are those of that table, but D and trimming were determined from the DNA. Of approximately 230,000 clones detected, 88% appear once; the ten largest clones hold about 1.3%. Sequencing was performed on peripheral blood. The receptor's source is an elderly man with acute or convalescent COVID-19. The V call is TRBV20-1, the J call TRBJ2-5; 8 positions agree with TRBD2. The CDR3 nucleotides are TGCAGTGCTAGTCCGAGCGGGAGTCGAGAGACCCAGTACTTC. This codes for CSASPSGSRETQYF.